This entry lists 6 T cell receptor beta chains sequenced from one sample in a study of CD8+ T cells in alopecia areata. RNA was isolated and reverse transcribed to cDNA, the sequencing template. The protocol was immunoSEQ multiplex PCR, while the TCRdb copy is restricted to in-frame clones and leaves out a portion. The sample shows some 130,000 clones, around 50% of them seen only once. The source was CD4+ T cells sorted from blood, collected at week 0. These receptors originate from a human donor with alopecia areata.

The CDR3 nucleotides are TGCAGCGGCGGGACAGGGTTGGGGACAGATACGCAGTATTTT. This translates into CSGGTGLGTDTQYF. V and J are TRBV29-1 and TRBJ2-3, with 9 bases identical to TRBD1. With V trimmed by 7 bases and J by 3 bases, 8 bases remained unmatched. CDR3 length: 14 residues. CDR1 is SQVTM and CDR2 is ANQGSEA in the germline V gene.

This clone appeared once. The CDR3 DNA reads TGTGCCAGCAGTAACACGGGACAGAAAGTCTACGAGCAGTACTTC. Amino acid sequence: CASSNTGQKVYEQYF. This chain uses TRBV6-6 with TRBJ2-7, with 7 bases fitting TRBD1. Looked up from germline, CDR1 is MNHNY and CDR2 is SVGAGI (reference sequence). The V segment lost 5 bases and the J segment 3 bases; nucleotides outside the gene matches: 10. The CDR3 is 15 amino acids.

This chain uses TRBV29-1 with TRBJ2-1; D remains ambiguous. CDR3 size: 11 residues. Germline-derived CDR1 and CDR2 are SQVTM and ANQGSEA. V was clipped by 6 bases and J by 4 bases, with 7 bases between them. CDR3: CSVTHYNEQFF. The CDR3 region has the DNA TGCAGCGTGACCCATTACAATGAGCAGTTCTTC.

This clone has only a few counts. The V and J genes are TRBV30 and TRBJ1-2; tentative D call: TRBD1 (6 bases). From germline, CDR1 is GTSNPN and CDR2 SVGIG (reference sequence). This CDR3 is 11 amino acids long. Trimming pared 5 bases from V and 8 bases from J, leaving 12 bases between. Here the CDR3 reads CAWASGAGYTF. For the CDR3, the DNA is TGTGCCTGGGCGTCAGGGGCCGGCTACACCTTC. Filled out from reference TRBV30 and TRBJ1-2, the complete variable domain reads SQTIHQWPATLVQPVGSPLSLECTVEGTSNPNLYWYRQAAGRGLQLLFYSVGIGQISSEVPQNLSASRPQDRQFILSSKKLLLSDSGFYLCAWASGAGYTFGSGTRLTVV.

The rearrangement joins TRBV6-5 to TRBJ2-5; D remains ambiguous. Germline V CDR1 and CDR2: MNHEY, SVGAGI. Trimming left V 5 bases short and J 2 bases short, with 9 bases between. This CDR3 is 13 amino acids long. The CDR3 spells CASSTGPQETQYF. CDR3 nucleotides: TGTGCCAGCAGTACGGGCCCACAAGAGACCCAGTACTTC.

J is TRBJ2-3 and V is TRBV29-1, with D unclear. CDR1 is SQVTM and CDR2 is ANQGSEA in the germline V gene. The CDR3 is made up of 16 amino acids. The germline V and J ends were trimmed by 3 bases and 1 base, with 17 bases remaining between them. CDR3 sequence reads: CSVDKGQSSGTDTQYF. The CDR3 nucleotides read TGCAGCGTTGATAAGGGTCAATCCAGCGGCACAGATACGCAGTATTTT.